The 27 T cell receptor beta chains listed next were all sequenced from one sample in a study of T cell responses to AZD1222 COVID-19 vaccine. The table came from immunoSEQ multiplex PCR; TCRdb's copy has only in-frame clones and leaves some out. The sample holds some 100,000 clones; 85% to 90% are singletons and the top ten take roughly a tenth. The source material was peripheral blood, sampled on day 0 of AZD1222 vaccination. The receptor set was obtained from an adult in good health.

The V call is TRBV19, the J call TRBJ1-1; no definite D call. CDR3 length: 14 amino acids. V gave up 6 bases and J gave up 1 base, with 12 bases separating them. Germline assignment: CDR1 LNHDA and CDR2 SQIVND (reference sequence). Here the CDR3 DNA reads TGTGCCAGTAGCGACCACAGAGAGAACACTGAAGCTTTCTTT. The encoded protein is CASSDHRENTEAFF.

The V call is TRBV6-5, the J call TRBJ1-1; no reliable D call. Germline CDR1 is MNHEY and CDR2 is SVGAGI. V was cut by 6 bases and J by 1 base, with 6 bases left in between. The CDR3 contains 12 residues. CDR3 sequence: CASSPSNTEAFF. In DNA, the CDR3 is TGTGCCAGCAGCCCCTCGAACACTGAAGCTTTCTTT.

The V gene is TRBV27, the J gene TRBJ2-3, with D tentatively TRBD1 (6 bases). Trimming took 4 bases from V and 2 from J, leaving 10 bases between them. This CDR3 has 14 amino acids. CDR1 and CDR2 (germline): MNHEY, SMNVEV (reference sequence). Here the CDR3 reads CASSWQGFTDTQYF. CDR3 coding DNA: TGTGCCAGCAGTTGGCAGGGGTTCACAGATACGCAGTATTTT.

V is TRBV5-4 and J is TRBJ1-2, with D perhaps TRBD1 (6 bases). Germline V lookup: CDR1 SGHNT, CDR2 YYREEE (reference sequence). The V gene lost 2 bases and the J gene lost 2 bases, with 10 bases spanning the gap. The CDR3 is 14 amino acids. CDR3 coding DNA: TGTGCCAGCAGCTTCGACAGGATGAACTATGGCTACACCTTC. Protein: CASSFDRMNYGYTF.

The chain employs TRBV7-2 and TRBJ2-7, with 9 bases that match TRBD2. The CDR3 length is 16 residues. J was trimmed by 6 bases and V by 5 bases; bases with no gene match: 14. From germline, CDR1 is SGHTA and CDR2 FQGNSA. The CDR3: CASSRPSGKGEREQYF. CDR3 bases: TGTGCCAGCAGCCGCCCTAGCGGGAAAGGGGAACGCGAGCAGTACTTC.

This chain links TRBV7-3 with TRBJ2-1, with D perhaps assigned TRBD1 or TRBD2 (7 bases each). There are 18 residues in the CDR3. V was clipped by 5 bases and J by 3 bases, with 23 bases between them. The germline V gene encodes CDR1 SGHTA and CDR2 FQGTGA. DNA of the CDR3: TGTGCCAGCAGCCTCAGGGGGGGTGGAACGGGTCACTACAATGAGCAGTTCTTC. Amino acid sequence: CASSLRGGGTGHYNEQFF.

The rearrangement links TRBV7-6 to TRBJ2-7; 7 bases agree with TRBD2. The germline V gene has CDR1 SGHVS and CDR2 FNYEAQ. The CDR3 is made up of 15 amino acids. Unmatched junction bases numbered 8, after V lost 6 bases and J lost 0 bases. CDR3 bases: TGTGCCAGCAGTCAGTCGGCGGGGGTCTCCTACGAGCAGTACTTC. Translating gives CASSQSAGVSYEQYF. Complete variable domain (other parts from reference TRBV7-6 and TRBJ2-7): GAGVSQSPRYKVTKRGQDVALRCDPISGHVSLYWYRQALGQGPEFLTYFNYEAQQDKSGLPNDRFSAERPEGSISTLTIQRTEQRDSAMYRCASSQSAGVSYEQYFGPGTRLTVT.

The chain couples TRBV19 to TRBJ2-3; 9 bases agree with TRBD2. The CDR3 contains 15 residues. V trimming: 9 bases; J trimming: 2 bases; junction bases outside the gene matches: 9. CDR1 LNHDA and CDR2 SQIVND come from the germline V gene (reference sequence). The CDR3 coding sequence is TGTGCCAGCTCTAGGCTAGCGGGATTCACAGATACGCAGTATTTT. The encoded protein is CASSRLAGFTDTQYF.

This chain joins TRBV11-2 and TRBJ2-7; 8 nucleotides line up with TRBD1. This CDR3 is built from 16 residues. Germline CDR1 SGHAT, CDR2 FQNNGV. V lost 6 bases to trimming and J lost 0 bases; unmatched junction nucleotides: 10. DNA of the CDR3: TGTGCCAGCAGGCAAGGGAATCAGGGGGCCTCCTACGAGCAGTACTTC. Amino acids: CASRQGNQGASYEQYF.

Details on this clone: At one end the junction does not follow the germline gene, possibly because of a read error. The chain combines TRBV2 with TRBJ1-2; D unresolved. The CDR3 spans 12 residues. Germline CDR1 reads SNHLY; CDR2 reads FYNNEI. The CDR3 nucleotides read TGTGCCAGCAGTGAACTGCGGACGGCCACAAGCTTC. This translates into CASSELRTATSF.

This chain links TRBV19 with TRBJ1-1; 8 nucleotides agree with TRBD1. Germline lookup yields CDR1 LNHDA and CDR2 SQIVND (reference sequence). The CDR3 consists of 16 residues. The J segment lost 6 bases and the V segment lost 3 bases, leaving 12 bases of the junction unmatched. The CDR3 spells CASSILLGQGRAEAFF. CDR3 nucleotides: TGTGCCAGTAGTATTCTACTCGGACAGGGACGGGCTGAAGCTTTCTTT.

This chain connects TRBV3-1 (or the pseudogene TRBV3-2) to TRBJ1-1; possibly TRBD1 for D (6 bases). The CDR3 is 16 residues long. Looked up from germline, CDR1 is LGHDT and CDR2 is YNNKEL (reference sequence). The V end was cut by 3 bases, the J end by 0 bases, with 14 bases between. In DNA form, the CDR3 reads TGTGCCAGCAGCCAGGTTTCCGACAGGCTGAACACTGAAGCTTTCTTT. Residues: CASSQVSDRLNTEAFF.

There are a few counts of this clone. The CDR3 sequence: CASSPHSSGSYEQYF. The CDR3 DNA reads as TGTGCCAGCAGCCCCCATAGTAGCGGGAGTTACGAGCAGTACTTC. This chain links TRBV7-2 with TRBJ2-7, with 9 nucleotides matching TRBD2. This CDR3 contains 15 residues. V gave up 5 bases and J gave up 4 bases; unmatched junction bases: 9. From germline, CDR1 is SGHTA and CDR2 FQGNSA.

V is TRBV10-3 and J is TRBJ2-7; possible D gene TRBD1, 5 bases. Germline CDR1 reads ENHRY; CDR2 reads SYGVKD. The V end lost 0 bases, the J end lost 4 bases, and 10 bases lay between the germline ends. The CDR3 sequence is 14 residues long. CDR3: CAISESRDRYEQYF. CDR3 sequence (DNA): TGTGCCATCAGTGAGTCCCGAGACAGATACGAGCAGTACTTC.

In DNA, the CDR3 is TGTGCCAGTAGTACGCCCGGGGGGAGGACTGAAGCTTTCTTT. Protein: CASSTPGGRTEAFF. V gene TRBV19 combines with J gene TRBJ1-1; D might be TRBD1 (5 bases). V lost 4 bases and J lost 5, with 14 bases in between. The CDR3 consists of 14 residues. Germline V gene data show CDR1 as LNHDA and CDR2 as SQIVND (reference sequence).

In DNA form, the CDR3 reads TGTGCCAGCAGTTTAGCCCCTAGCGGGAGTGAGACCCAGTACTTC. This codes for CASSLAPSGSETQYF. V and J are TRBV27 and TRBJ2-5; the match to TRBD2 covers 10 bases. The V gene's germline CDR1 is MNHEY and CDR2 SMNVEV (reference sequence). This CDR3 is built from 15 residues. Unmatched junction bases numbered 5, after V lost 2 bases and J lost 5 bases.

The chain is built from TRBV11-2 and TRBJ1-5; TRBD1 might be the D (5 bases). Per the germline V gene, CDR1 is SGHAT and CDR2 is FQNNGV. Trimming left V 1 base short and J 5 bases short, with 6 bases between. The CDR3 is 13 amino acids. This chain's CDR3 is CASSLGGDQPQHF. CDR3 DNA: TGTGCCAGCAGCTTAGGAGGGGATCAGCCCCAGCATTTT.

The J gene is TRBJ1-2, the V gene TRBV14; D not resolved. The CDR3 covers 13 residues. Germline V lookup: CDR1 SGHDN, CDR2 FVKESK. V dropped 0 bases and J dropped 8 bases, with 10 bases sitting between them. The CDR3 protein is CASSQDRQAGYTF. CDR3 DNA: TGTGCCAGCAGCCAAGATCGCCAGGCGGGCTACACCTTC.

The V and J genes are TRBV24-1 and TRBJ2-2; TRBD2 is a possible D gene (5 bases). The length of the CDR3 is 16 residues. Germline assignment: CDR1 KGHDR and CDR2 SFDVKD. V was cut by 1 base and J by 5 bases, with 13 bases left in between. In nucleotides, the CDR3 is TGTGCCACCAGTGATTTACGGGGAGCTGCGACCGGGGAGCTGTTTTTT. It yields the protein CATSDLRGAATGELFF.

The chain combines TRBV10-2 with TRBJ2-7; D gene ambiguous. CDR1 WSHSY and CDR2 SAAADI come from the germline V gene. Trimming left V 2 bases short and J 4 bases short, with 3 bases between. The CDR3 runs to 11 residues. CDR3 in amino acids: CASSERYEQYF. The CDR3 DNA reads as TGCGCCAGCAGTGAGAGATACGAGCAGTACTTC.

The chain carries TRBV30 and TRBJ2-7; D is tentatively TRBD1 or TRBD2 (5 bases each). CDR1 GTSNPN and CDR2 SVGIG come from the germline V gene (reference sequence). The CDR3 covers 13 residues. The V end was cut by 6 bases, the J end by 5 bases, with 17 bases between. CDR3 DNA: TGTGCCTGTAACAGAGGGACCCAACACGAGCAGTACTTC. It yields the protein CACNRGTQHEQYF.

The J gene is TRBJ2-7, the V gene TRBV6-5; 10 positions agree with TRBD2. CDR1 is MNHEY, CDR2 SVGAGI, per germline. Trimming at V came to 6 bases and at J to 2 bases, leaving 7 bases not matched to a gene. The CDR3 extends over 15 amino acids. CDR3 region: CASSLGLAETYEQYF. The CDR3 bases are TGTGCCAGCAGCCTCGGACTAGCGGAGACCTACGAGCAGTACTTC.

This chain joins TRBV12-3 or TRBV12-4 and TRBJ2-2; no definite D call. This CDR3 region has 13 residues. Trimming left V 0 bases short and J 5 bases short, with 4 bases between. The DNA of the CDR3 is TGTGCCAGCAGTTTAGCCCAAACCGGGGAGCTGTTTTTT. Protein: CASSLAQTGELFF.

This chain joins TRBV5-1 and TRBJ2-1; D tentatively reads TRBD1 or TRBD2 (5 bases each). CDR3 length: 15 amino acids. V shed 2 bases and J shed 2 bases, with 11 bases lying between them. Germline lookup yields CDR1 SGHRS and CDR2 YFSETQ. CDR3 in amino acids: CASSFGGVTYNEQFF. The CDR3 nucleotides read TGCGCCAGCAGCTTTGGGGGAGTCACCTACAATGAGCAGTTCTTC.

The chain links TRBV2 to TRBJ1-2; no clear D. From germline, CDR1 is SNHLY and CDR2 FYNNEI. Trimming left V 9 bases short and J 4 bases short, with 18 bases between. CDR3 length equals 14 residues. CDR3 bases: TGTGCCAGTCTCCAGACCTCTGGCCTCTATGGCTACACCTTC. This encodes CASLQTSGLYGYTF.

The chain links TRBV4-1 to TRBJ2-7, with D unclear. V was shortened by 1 base and J by 5 bases, with 9 bases between the two germline ends. The CDR3 has 13 amino acids. The germline gives CDR1 MGHRA, CDR2 YSYEKL. DNA of the CDR3: TGCGCCAGCAGCCAAGTCTCAGATCACGAGCAGTACTTC. Translated, it gives CASSQVSDHEQYF.

The V gene is TRBV18, the J gene TRBJ1-1; D remains unclear. Germline CDR1 and CDR2: KGHSH and LQKENI. This CDR3 is built from 13 residues. The V and J ends lost 2 bases and 7 bases respectively, with 11 bases between them. CDR3 bases: TGTGCCAGCTCACCAAGTGTCCCAGATGAAGCTTTCTTT. The encoded protein is CASSPSVPDEAFF.